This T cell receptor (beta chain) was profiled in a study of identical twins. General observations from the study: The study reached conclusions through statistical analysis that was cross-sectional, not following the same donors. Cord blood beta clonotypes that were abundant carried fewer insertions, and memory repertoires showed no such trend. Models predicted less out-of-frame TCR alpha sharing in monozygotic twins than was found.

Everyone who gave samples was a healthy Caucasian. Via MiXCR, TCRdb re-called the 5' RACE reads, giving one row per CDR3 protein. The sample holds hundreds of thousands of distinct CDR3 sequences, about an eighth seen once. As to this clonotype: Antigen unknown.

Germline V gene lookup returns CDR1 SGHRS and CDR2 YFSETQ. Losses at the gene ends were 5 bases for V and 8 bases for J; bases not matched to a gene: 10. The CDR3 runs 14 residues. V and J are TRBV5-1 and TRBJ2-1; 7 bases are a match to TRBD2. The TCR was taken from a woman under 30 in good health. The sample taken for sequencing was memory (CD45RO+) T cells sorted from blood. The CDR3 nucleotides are TGCGCCAGCAGGACGGGAGGCCGGGAGGATGAGCAGTTCTTC. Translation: CASRTGGREDEQFF.